This TCR beta chain was sequenced during a study of PD-L1 blockade in urothelial cancer. The assay was immunoSEQ multiplex PCR, and TCRdb's table has in-frame clones only and misses some. The sample holds approximately 45,000 clones; around four fifths are singletons and the top ten take approximately 1.7%. Time point defined: pretreatment peripheral blood. V lost 3 bases and J 2 bases, leaving 8 bases between the germline ends. Germline assignment: CDR1 SEHNR and CDR2 FQNEAQ (reference sequence). This CDR3 has 13 amino acids. The sequenced sample was PBMCs, obtained around atezolizumab (anti-PD-L1) treatment. V and J are TRBV7-9 and TRBJ2-7; D call uncertain. The receptor's source is a man over 45 with urothelial cancer. As DNA, the CDR3 is TGTGCCAGCAGCTTGGCGGCCACCTACGAGCAGTACTTC. Its translation: CASSLAATYEQYF.